The TCR beta chain described here comes from a study of shared clonotypes between healthy human individuals. Study-wide findings and caveats: Shared clonotypes: roughly 4.5% naive CD4, under 4% naive CD8, 2.3% memory CD4, 0.4% to 0.45% memory CD8. The genetic and exposure-history diversity represented was limited by few donors. Rarefaction exposed incomplete sorted-subset sequencing despite large depth.

Into CD45RA+ naive and CD45RA-negative memory subsets, the CD4+ cells were split. Produced via immunoSEQ multiplex PCR; TCRdb's table is partial and in-frame only. The repertoire holds about 2.4 million clones, with roughly 92% as singletons. V was trimmed by 7 bases and J by 7 bases, leaving 16 bases between them. CDR3 length: 14 residues. Germline CDR1 reads MDHEN; CDR2 reads SYDVKM. Of note for this clone: Its antigen is not identified.

The chain employs TRBV28 and TRBJ1-4; D might be TRBD1 (6 bases). The sequence was obtained from a man younger than 35 in good health. Material: naive CD4+ T cells sorted from blood. Subset indicated: CD45RA+ positively selected. DNA of the CDR3: TGTGCCAGCACCAGGGGAGGGCTTGGTGAAAAACTGTTTTTT. Residues: CASTRGGLGEKLFF. The variable domain in full, completed from reference TRBV28 and TRBJ1-4, reads DVKVTQSSRYLVKRTGEKVFLECVQDMDHENMFWYRQDPGLGLRLIYFSYDVKMKEKGDIPEGYSVSREKKERFSLILESASTNQTSMYLCASTRGGLGEKLFFGSGTQLSVL.